This TCR beta chain emerged from a study of CD8+CD57+ T cells in acquired aplastic anemia. Previously, flow cytometry had revealed CD8+CD57+ cell expansion in the patients chosen for sequencing. The template for TCR beta VDJ and CDR3 sequence profiling was genomic DNA. One entry per CDR3 protein results from TCRdb running MiXCR on the reads. The data contain more than 250,000 distinct CDR3 sequences, approximately 82% of them singletons. Germline V gene data show CDR1 as MRHNA and CDR2 as SNTAGT. V was shortened by 6 bases and J by 2 bases, with 17 bases between the two germline ends. This CDR3 comprises 15 residues.

The material sequenced was sorted CD4+, CD8+, or CD8+CD57+ T cells (not recorded which) from PBMCs. This receptor was identified in a human donor with aplastic anemia. The chain links TRBV6-4 to TRBJ2-7; no clear D. The CDR3 is CASRATLSWTYEQYF. As DNA, the CDR3 is TGTGCCAGCAGGGCCACGCTTTCTTGGACCTACGAGCAGTACTTC.